This TCR beta chain was captured in a study of blood T cell repertoires in COVID-19. Study information: The origin of the acute and convalescent COVID-19 samples was the United States, Italy and Spain. T cells, B-cell-depleted T cells, or PBMCs provided the cDNA or gDNA that served as material.

Sequencing was performed with immunoSEQ multiplex PCR; in TCRdb, only in-frame clones are kept and a portion is missing. Here the sample spans 200,000 to 250,000 clones, around 86% being singletons. The sequencing input was peripheral blood. The sequence derives from a woman aged 80 or over with COVID-19, enrolled during active disease.

CDR3 region: CASSLSRQGAFGEKLFF. CDR3 nucleotides: TGCGCCAGCAGCTTATCCAGACAGGGGGCGTTCGGTGAAAAACTGTTTTTT. This chain uses TRBV4-3 with TRBJ1-4, with TRBD1 matching 10 bases. CDR3 size: 17 residues. V trimming: 5 bases; J trimming: 7 bases; junction bases outside the gene matches: 13. Germline CDR1 and CDR2: LGHNA and YSLEER.